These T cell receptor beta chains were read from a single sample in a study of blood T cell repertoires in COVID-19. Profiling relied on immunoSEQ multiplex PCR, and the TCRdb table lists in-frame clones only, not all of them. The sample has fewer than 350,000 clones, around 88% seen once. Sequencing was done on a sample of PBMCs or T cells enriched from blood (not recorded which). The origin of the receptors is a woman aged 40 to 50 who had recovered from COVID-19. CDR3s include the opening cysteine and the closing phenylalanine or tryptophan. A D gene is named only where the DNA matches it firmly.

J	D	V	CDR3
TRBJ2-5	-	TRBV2	CASSADRSRGETQYF
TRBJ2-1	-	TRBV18	CASSPPVPVSDEQFF
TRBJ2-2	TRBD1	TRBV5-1	CASSPGQGMFAGELFF
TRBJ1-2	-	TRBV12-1	CASSCWEDGYTF
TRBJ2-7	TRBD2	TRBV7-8	CASSELSSGNNYEQYF
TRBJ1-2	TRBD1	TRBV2	CASRSGTDYGYTF
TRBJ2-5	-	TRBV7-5	CARSCLGGAVKETQYF
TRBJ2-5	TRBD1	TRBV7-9	CASSLTGGFRETQYF
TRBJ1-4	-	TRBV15	CATSRVLASEKLFF
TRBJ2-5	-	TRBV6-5	CASRATGLSVETQYF
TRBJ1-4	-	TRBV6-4	CASNGSGGEKLFF
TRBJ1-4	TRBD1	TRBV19	CASRDRGRGANEKLFF
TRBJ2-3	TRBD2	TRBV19	CASRRTSGSTDTQYF
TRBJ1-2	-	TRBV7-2	CASSFSSTPTF
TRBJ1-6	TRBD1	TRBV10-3	CAIRGDRGSPLHF
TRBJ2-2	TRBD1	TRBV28	CASSLTGPNTGELFF
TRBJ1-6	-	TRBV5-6	CASSLGGAPLGSPLHF
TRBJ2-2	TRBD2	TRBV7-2	CASSLLGGLANTGELFF
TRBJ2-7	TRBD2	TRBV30	CAWSRGDLYEQYF
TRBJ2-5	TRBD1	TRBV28	CASSIPGTGHETQYF
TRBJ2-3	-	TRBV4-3	CASSHGTGSGSGTDTQYF
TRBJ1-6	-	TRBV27	CASSSQPQLNSPLHF
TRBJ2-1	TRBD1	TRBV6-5	CASAPGQAHYNEQFF
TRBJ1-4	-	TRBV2	CASSAVVTNEKLFF
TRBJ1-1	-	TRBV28	CASSPAEGRVTEAFF
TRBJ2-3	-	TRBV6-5	CASRPQGGTDTQYF
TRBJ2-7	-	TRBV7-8	CASSFGVPYEQYF